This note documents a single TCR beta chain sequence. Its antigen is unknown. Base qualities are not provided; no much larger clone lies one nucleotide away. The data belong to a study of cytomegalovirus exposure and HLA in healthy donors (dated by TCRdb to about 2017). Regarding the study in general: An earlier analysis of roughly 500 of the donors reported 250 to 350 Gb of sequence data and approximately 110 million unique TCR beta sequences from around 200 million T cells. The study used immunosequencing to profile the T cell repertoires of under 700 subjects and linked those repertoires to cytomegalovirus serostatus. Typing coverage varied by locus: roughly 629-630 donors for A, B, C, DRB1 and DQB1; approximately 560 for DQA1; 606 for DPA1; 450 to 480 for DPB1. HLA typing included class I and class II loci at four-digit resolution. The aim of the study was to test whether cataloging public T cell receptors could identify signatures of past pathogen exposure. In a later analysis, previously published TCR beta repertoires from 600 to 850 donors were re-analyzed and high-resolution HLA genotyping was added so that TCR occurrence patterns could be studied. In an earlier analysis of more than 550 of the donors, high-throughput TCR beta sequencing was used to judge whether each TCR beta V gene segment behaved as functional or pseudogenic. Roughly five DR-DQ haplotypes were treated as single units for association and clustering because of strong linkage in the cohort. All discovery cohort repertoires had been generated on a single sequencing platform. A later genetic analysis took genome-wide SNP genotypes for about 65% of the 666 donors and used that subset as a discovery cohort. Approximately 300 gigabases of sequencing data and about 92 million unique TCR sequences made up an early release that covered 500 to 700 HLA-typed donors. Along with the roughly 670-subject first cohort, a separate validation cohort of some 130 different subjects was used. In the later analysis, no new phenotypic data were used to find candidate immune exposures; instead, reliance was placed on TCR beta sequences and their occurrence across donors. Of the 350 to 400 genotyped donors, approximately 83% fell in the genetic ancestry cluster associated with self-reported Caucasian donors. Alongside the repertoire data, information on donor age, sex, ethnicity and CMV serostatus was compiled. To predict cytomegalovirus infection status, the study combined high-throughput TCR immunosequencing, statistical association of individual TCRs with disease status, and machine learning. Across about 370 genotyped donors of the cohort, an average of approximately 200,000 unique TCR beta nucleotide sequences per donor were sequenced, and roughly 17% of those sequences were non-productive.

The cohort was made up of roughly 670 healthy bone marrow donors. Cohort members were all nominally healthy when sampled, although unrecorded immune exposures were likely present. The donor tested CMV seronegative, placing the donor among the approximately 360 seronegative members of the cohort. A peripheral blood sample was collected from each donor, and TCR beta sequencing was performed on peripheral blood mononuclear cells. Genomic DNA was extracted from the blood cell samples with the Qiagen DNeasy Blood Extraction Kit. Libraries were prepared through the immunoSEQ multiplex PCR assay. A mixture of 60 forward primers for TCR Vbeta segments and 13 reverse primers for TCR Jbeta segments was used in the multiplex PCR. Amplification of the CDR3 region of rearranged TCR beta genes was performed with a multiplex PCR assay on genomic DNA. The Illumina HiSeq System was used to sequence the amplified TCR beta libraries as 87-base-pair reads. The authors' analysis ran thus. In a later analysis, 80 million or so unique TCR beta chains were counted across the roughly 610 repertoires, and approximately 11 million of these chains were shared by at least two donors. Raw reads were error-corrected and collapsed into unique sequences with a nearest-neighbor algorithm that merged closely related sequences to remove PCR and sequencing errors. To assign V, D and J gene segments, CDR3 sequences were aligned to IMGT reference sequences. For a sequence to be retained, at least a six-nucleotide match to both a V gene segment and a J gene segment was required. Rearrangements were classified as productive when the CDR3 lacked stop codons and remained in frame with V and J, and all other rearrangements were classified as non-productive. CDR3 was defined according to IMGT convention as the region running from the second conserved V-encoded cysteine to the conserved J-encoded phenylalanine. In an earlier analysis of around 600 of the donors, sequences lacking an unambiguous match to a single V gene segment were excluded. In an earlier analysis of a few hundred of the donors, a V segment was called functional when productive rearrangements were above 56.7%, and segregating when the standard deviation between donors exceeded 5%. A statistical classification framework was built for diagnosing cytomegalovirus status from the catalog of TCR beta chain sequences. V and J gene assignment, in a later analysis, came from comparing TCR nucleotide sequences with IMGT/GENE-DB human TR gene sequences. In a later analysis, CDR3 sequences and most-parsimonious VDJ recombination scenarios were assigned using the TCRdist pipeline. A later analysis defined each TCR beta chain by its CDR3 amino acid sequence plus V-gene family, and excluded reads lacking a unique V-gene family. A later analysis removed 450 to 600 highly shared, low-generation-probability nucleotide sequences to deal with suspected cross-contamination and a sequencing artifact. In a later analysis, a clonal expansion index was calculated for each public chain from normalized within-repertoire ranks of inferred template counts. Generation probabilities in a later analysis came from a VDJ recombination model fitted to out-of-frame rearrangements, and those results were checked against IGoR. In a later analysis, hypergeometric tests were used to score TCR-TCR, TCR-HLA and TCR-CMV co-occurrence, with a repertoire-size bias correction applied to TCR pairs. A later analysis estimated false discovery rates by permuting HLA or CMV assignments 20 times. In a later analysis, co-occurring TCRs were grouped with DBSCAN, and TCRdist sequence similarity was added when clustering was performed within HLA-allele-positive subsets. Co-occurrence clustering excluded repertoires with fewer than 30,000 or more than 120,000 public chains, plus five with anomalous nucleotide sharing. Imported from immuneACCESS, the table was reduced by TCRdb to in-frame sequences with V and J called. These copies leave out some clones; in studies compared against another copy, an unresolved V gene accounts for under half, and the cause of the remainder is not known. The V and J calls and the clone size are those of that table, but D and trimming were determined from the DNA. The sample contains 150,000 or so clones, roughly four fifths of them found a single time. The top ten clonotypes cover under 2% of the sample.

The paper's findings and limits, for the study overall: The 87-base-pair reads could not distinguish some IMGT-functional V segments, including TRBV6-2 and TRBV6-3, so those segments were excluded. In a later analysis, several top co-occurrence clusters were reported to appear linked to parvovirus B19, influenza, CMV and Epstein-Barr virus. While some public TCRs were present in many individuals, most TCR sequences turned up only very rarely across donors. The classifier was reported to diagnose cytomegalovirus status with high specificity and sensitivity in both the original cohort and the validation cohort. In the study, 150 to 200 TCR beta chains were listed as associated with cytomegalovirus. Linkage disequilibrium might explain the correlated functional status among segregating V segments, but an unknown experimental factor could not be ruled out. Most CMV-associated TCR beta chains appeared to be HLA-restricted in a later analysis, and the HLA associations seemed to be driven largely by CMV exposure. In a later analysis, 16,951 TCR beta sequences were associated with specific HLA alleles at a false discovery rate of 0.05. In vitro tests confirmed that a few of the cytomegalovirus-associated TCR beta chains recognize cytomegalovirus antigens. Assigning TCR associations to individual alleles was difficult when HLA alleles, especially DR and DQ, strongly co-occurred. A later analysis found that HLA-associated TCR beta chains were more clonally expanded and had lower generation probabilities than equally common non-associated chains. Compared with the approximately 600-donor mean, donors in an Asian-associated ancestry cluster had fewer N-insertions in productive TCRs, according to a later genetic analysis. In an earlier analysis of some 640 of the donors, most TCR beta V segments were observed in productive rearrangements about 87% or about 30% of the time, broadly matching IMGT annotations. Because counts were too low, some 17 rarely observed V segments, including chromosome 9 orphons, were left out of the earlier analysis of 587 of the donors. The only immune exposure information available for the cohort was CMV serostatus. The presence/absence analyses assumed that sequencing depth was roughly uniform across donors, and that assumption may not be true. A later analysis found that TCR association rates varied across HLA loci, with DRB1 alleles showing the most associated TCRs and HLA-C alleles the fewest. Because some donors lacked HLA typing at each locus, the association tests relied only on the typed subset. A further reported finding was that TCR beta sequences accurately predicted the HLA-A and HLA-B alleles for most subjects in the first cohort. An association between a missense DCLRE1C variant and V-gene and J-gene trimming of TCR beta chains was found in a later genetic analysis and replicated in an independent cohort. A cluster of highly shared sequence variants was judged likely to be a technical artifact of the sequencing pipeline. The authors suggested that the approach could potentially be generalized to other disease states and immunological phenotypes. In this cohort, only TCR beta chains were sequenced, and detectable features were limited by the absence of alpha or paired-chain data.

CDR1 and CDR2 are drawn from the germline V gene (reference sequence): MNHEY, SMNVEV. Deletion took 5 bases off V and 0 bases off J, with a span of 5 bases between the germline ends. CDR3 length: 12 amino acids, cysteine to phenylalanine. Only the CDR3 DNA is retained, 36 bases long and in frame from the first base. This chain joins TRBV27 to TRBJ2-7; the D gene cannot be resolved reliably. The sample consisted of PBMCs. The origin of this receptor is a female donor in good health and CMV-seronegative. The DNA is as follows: TGTGCCAGCAGTCCCAACTCCTACGAGCAGTACTTC. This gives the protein CASSPNSYEQYF.